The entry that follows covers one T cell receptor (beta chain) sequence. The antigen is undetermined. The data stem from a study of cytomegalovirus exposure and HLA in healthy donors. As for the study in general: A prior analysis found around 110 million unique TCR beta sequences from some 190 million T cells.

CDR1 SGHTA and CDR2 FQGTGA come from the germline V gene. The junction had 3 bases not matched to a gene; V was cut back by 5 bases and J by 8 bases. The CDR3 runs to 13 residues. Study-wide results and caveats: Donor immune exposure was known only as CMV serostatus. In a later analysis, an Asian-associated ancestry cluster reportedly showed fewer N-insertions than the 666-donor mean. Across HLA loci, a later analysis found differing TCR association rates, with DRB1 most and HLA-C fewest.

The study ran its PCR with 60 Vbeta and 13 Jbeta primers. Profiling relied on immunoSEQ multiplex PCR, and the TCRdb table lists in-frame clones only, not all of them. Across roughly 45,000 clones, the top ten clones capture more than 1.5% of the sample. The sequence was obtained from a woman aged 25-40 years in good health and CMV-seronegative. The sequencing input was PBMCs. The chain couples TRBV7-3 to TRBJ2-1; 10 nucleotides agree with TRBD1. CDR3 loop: CASSPGQGDEQFF. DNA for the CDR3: TGTGCCAGCAGCCCTGGACAGGGGGATGAGCAGTTCTTC.